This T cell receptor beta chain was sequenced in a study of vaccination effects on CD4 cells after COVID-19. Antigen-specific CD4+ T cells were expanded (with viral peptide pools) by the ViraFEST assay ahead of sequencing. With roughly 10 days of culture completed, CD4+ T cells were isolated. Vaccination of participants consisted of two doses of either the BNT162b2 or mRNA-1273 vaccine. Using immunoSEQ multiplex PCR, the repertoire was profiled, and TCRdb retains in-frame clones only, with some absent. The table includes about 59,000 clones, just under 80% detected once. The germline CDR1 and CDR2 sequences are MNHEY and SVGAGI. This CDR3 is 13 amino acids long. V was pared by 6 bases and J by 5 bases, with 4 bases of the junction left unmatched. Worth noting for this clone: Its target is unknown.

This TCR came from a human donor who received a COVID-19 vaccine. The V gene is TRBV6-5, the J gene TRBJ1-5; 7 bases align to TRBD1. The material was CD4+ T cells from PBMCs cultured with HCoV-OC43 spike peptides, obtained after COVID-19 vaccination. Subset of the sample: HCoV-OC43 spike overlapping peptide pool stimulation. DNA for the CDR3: TGTGCCAGCAGAGGGACAGATTATCAGCCCCAGCATTTT. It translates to CASRGTDYQPQHF.